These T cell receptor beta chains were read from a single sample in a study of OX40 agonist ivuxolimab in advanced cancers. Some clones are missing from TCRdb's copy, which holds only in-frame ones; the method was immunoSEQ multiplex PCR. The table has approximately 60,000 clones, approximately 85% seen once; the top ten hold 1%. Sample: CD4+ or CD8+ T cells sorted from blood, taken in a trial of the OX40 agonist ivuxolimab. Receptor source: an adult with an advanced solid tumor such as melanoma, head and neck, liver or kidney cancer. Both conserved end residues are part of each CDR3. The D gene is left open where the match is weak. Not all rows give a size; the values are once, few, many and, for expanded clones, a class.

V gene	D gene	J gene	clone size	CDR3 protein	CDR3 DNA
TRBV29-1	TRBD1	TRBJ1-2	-	CSASTGAGYGYTF	TGCAGCGCTTCGACAGGGGCGGGGTATGGCTACACCTTC
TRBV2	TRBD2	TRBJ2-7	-	CASRRRLAGSSYEQYF	TGTGCCAGCAGACGCCGCCTAGCGGGGAGCTCCTACGAGCAGTACTTC
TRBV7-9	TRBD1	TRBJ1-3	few	CASTITGGTSGNTIYF	TGTGCCAGCACCATAACAGGGGGCACCTCTGGAAACACCATATATTTT
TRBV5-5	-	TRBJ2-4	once	CASNIRGSENIQYF	TGTGCCAGCAACATCCGGGGCTCTGAGAACATTCAGTACTTC
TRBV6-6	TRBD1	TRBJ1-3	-	CASSTDRVPGNTIYF	TGTGCCAGCAGTACGGACAGGGTTCCTGGAAACACCATATATTTT
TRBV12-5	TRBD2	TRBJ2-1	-	CASGTSGGGNEQFF	TGTGCTAGTGGCACTAGCGGGGGAGGGAATGAGCAGTTCTTC
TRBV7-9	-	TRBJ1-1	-	CASSYRRGGGEAFF	TGTGCCAGCAGCTACCGTAGGGGTGGGGGTGAAGCTTTCTTT
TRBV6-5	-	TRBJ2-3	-	CASSYNRQAPTDTQYF	TGTGCCAGCAGTTATAACAGACAGGCCCCCACAGATACGCAGTATTTT
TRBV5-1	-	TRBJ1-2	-	CASSSEPRGNYGYTF	TGCGCCAGCAGCTCCGAGCCCAGGGGCAACTATGGCTACACCTTC
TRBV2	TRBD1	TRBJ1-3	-	CASSVQGAVVGNTIYF	TGTGCCAGCAGTGTACAGGGGGCTGTGGTTGGAAACACCATATATTTT
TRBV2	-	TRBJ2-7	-	CASSQDYEQYF	TGTGCCAGCAGTCAAGACTACGAGCAGTACTTC
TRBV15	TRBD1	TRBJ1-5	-	CATSRDRRQGFQPQHF	TGTGCCACCAGCAGAGATCGGAGACAGGGGTTTCAGCCCCAGCATTTT
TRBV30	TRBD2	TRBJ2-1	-	CAWSFAGGNREQFF	TGTGCCTGGAGTTTTGCGGGGGGAAACCGCGAGCAGTTCTTC